This record looks at one TCR beta chain sequence and its context. Its target is unknown. Negative isolation yielded the CD8+ and CD4+ T cells, while FACS enriched the TEMRA cells. With random hexamers, roughly 0.45 to 1 ug RNA was reverse transcribed. By means of immunoSEQ multiplex PCR, TCR beta CDR3 spanning 54 Vbeta and 13 Jbeta underwent amplification. TCRdb called the immunoSEQ multiplex PCR reads again in MiXCR, with one record for every CDR3 protein. The sample contains some 200,000 distinct CDR3 sequences, around 95% of which appear only once. V gave up 4 bases and J gave up 7 bases, with 16 bases separating them. From germline, CDR1 is LGHNA and CDR2 YSLEER. The CDR3 is 15 residues long. The data originate from a study of CD8 T cells in Susac syndrome. Study-level background: The Susac syndrome patients were therapy-naive, on corticosteroids, or on intravenous immunoglobulin alone at blood draw.

Study conclusions and caveats: The CD4+ T cell repertoires in Susac syndrome were not clonally expanded.

The sample taken for sequencing was CD4+ T cells from PBMCs. The clonotype was recovered from a human donor with Susac syndrome. The chain couples TRBV4-3 to TRBJ1-4, with D uncertain. DNA of the CDR3: TGCGCCAGCAGCCCTACCGGAGGGATTGCTGAAAAACTGTTTTTT. Protein product: CASSPTGGIAEKLFF.